Included here is one TCR beta chain sequence, with context. A single count supports this clone. What this receptor recognizes is not known. Base qualities are not recorded, but no much larger clone differs from it by a single base. This specimen comes from a study of blood T cell repertoires in COVID-19 (dated by TCRdb to about 2020). About the investigation overall: Samples covering the acute and convalescent phases of COVID-19 were provided by collaborators in the United States, Italy and Spain. The prospective study material was composed of cDNA or gDNA derived from T cells, B-cell-depleted T cells, or PBMCs. Deeply sampled blood TCRbeta repertoires from subjects exposed to, actively infected with, or recovered from COVID-19 were included in the dataset. The repertoires were released in a freely available public database intended as a resource for research on the immune response to SARS-CoV-2. The samples were drawn from the first 160 participants of the ongoing ImmuneRACE study and from about 1,200 subjects provided by 6 global collaborators. Sample metadata almost always included a de-identified subject ID, COVID-19 status, age in years and sex. HLA class I and class II types, where available, came from metadata supplied by the sample provider rather than from assay-based typing. What the authors observed across the whole study: The amount of clinical and demographic metadata varied by source and participant and was provided uncurated.

TCRbeta CDR3 regions were amplified from genomic DNA by means of the immunoSEQ Assay, a bias-controlled multiplex PCR. The original pipeline was this. The number of nucleated cells in each sample was estimated from the amplification of reference gene primers within the assay. To quantify the absolute abundance of each unique TCRbeta CDR3 rearrangement, sequence reads were collapsed and filtered. Productive Simpson clonality was computed per sample as the square root of Simpson's diversity index over productive rearrangements. TCRdb limited this immuneACCESS table to in-frame rearrangements with V and J called. A share of clones is missing; checked studies link under half to unresolved V genes, and the rest is unexplained. Clone size and V and J calls were adopted from that table, with D and trimming inferred from the DNA. The sample contains fewer than 200,000 clones, approximately 85% of them found a single time. 1.2% of the sample rests with the top ten.

A second Seattle source provided samples from volunteer blood donors who had recovered from COVID-19. Collaborating institutions collected whole blood in K2EDTA tubes following their own protocols. For TCRbeta analysis, collaborators shipped samples as frozen whole blood, isolated PBMCs, or DNA extracted from either of those sample types. Sequencing was done on a sample of peripheral blood. The receptor was derived from a man in his fifties or sixties who had recovered from COVID-19.

The sequenced DNA: TGTGCCAGCAGCTCCCTGGGGGGGGAGAATCAGCCCCAGCATTTT. This gives the protein CASSSLGGENQPQHF. The chain links TRBV7-9 with TRBJ1-5; possibly the D gene is TRBD1, per 5 matching bases. CDR1 and CDR2 are drawn from the germline V gene (reference sequence): SEHNR, FQNEAQ. Taken from cysteine to phenylalanine, the CDR3 has 15 residues. Only CDR3 DNA remains: 45 bases, in frame from the first base. V sheds 4 bases and J sheds 4 bases, leaving 14 bases between their ends.